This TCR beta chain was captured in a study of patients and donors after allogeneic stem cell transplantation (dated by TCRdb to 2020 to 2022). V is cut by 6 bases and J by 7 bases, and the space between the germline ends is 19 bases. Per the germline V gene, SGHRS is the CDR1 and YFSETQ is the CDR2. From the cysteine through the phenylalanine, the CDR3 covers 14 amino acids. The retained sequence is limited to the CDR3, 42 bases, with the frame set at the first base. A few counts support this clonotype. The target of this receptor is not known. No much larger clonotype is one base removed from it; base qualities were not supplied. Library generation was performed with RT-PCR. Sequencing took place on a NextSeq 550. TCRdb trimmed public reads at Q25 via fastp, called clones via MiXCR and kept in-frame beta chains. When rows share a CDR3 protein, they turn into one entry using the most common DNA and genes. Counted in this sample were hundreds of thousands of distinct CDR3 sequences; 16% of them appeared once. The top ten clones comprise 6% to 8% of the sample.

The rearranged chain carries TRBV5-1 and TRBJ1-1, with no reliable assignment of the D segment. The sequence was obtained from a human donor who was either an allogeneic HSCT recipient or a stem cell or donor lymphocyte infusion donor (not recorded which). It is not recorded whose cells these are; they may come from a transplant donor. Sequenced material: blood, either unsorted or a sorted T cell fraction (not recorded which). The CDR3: CASKREDVFIEAFF. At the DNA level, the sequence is TGCGCCAGCAAACGGGAAGACGTATTTATTGAAGCTTTCTTT.